This T cell receptor beta chain originates from a study of T cell changes during pregnancy in multiple sclerosis (dated by TCRdb to between 2019 and 2020). As for the study more broadly: In women with multiple sclerosis, the researchers looked at how the T cell repertoire shifted as pregnancy progressed.

Points on this clone: The target of this receptor is not known. The input lacks base qualities; no much larger clone sits a single base away.

Library generation was performed with the immunoSEQ multiplex PCR assay. The immuneACCESS repertoire file appears here via TCRdb, limited to in-frame rearrangements. These files lack a portion of the clones; in checked studies, under half of the deficit traces to unresolved V genes, and the cause of the others is not known. Within this sample are 45,000 to 70,000 clones, with 92% of them counted one time only. The ten largest make up approximately 0.6% of the sample. At the junction V is shortened by 4 bases and J by 8 bases, with 20 bases in between. CDR1 SNHLY and CDR2 FYNNEI are derived from the germline V gene. The CDR3, cysteine through phenylalanine, is 16 amino acids long. Solely the CDR3 DNA is kept, with 48 bases framed from the first base.

The sequences come from CD4+ T cells from peripheral blood mononuclear cells, collected after pregnancy. The V and J genes are TRBV2 and TRBJ1-4, and perhaps TRBD1 as D gene, on 6 matching bases. This clonotype was obtained from a female donor with multiple sclerosis, enrolled in a pregnancy study. Here the CDR3 is given as CASSGFPQGVGEKLFF. The DNA sequence reads TGTGCCAGCAGTGGTTTCCCACAGGGTGTCGGGGAAAAACTGTTTTTT.